This T cell receptor (beta chain) was found in a study of blood T cell repertoires in COVID-19. Per the germline V gene, CDR1 is MNHNY and CDR2 is SVGAGI (reference sequence). Trimming left V 6 bases short and J 4 bases short, with 15 bases between. This CDR3 contains 14 residues. Sequencing used immunoSEQ multiplex PCR; TCRdb keeps in-frame clones, though not all of them. The sample lists a few hundred thousand clones; around 84% were seen once. This chain uses TRBV6-6 with TRBJ1-2; D may be TRBD1 (6 bases). Sequencing used peripheral blood. This TCR derives from a man between 60 and 70 years old with acute or convalescent COVID-19. The DNA of the CDR3 is TGTGCCAGCAGGGGATCGGACAGAGGCTATGGCTACACCTTC. This gives the protein CASRGSDRGYGYTF.